The 5 T cell receptor beta chains listed next were all sequenced from one sample in a study of Graves' ophthalmopathy and Graves' hyperthyroidism. Researchers took RNA transcripts and amplified TCR beta CDR3 regions from them. After a first-round RT-PCR with HTBI primers, a second-round multiplex PCR was run. TCRdb itself ran the multiplex PCR reads through MiXCR, one entry per CDR3 protein. The sample has some 350,000 distinct CDR3 sequences; about 18% are singletons. Source material: peripheral blood. Receptor source: an adult woman with stable Graves' hyperthyroidism.

This clonotype was seen at least ten times. At one of its ends the junction is not consistent with the germline gene, which may arise from a read error. V usage is TRBV6-5 and J usage is TRBJ2-5; D may be TRBD1 (5 bases). This CDR3 has 13 residues. CDR1 MNHEY and CDR2 SVGAGI come from the germline V gene. Here the CDR3 reads CASRYSGQETQYF. The CDR3 DNA sequence: TGTGCCAGCAGATACTCAGGGCAAGAGACCCAGTACTTC.

CDR3 in amino acids: CASSLDRGGYEQYF. The CDR3 DNA sequence: TGCGCCAGCAGCCTAGACAGGGGAGGGTACGAGCAGTACTTC. This chain connects TRBV5-1 to TRBJ2-7, with D possibly matching TRBD1 (8 bases). V was shortened by 4 bases and J by 4 bases, with 15 bases between the two germline ends. CDR1 is SGHRS, CDR2 YFSETQ, per germline. The CDR3 loop spans 14 amino acids.

The J gene is TRBJ1-5, the V gene TRBV6-1; tentatively, D is TRBD1 (6 bases). The CDR3 sequence is 14 residues long. Trimming removed 5 bases from V and 2 bases from J, with 10 bases in between. Germline assignment: CDR1 MNHNS and CDR2 SASEGT. Here the CDR3 reads CASSSNRGNQPQHF. The CDR3 nucleotides read TGTGCCAGCAGTAGTAACAGGGGCAATCAGCCCCAGCATTTT.

The chain has TRBV25-1 and TRBJ2-2; perhaps TRBD2 as D (5 bases). Germline CDR1 and CDR2: MGHDK and SYGVNS. The CDR3 totals 16 residues. Trimming took off 4 bases at V and 0 bases at J, with 12 bases between the two ends. DNA for the CDR3: TGTGCCAGCAGTGTTCGGGGATCGACGAACACCGGGGAGCTGTTTTTT. Translation: CASSVRGSTNTGELFF.

The CDR3 reads CASSVEGRGYEQYF. The CDR3 DNA is TGTGCCAGCAGCGTAGAGGGACGAGGCTACGAGCAGTACTTC. This chain uses TRBV9 with TRBJ2-7; either TRBD1 or TRBD2 may fit D (5 bases each). The germline V gene has CDR1 SGDLS and CDR2 YYNGEE. The CDR3 runs 14 residues. With 0 bases removed from V and 3 bases from J, the gap between germline ends came to 10 bases.